This paragraph reports one T cell receptor (beta chain). Its antigen is not known. Lesional scalp punch biopsies and peripheral blood came from alopecia areata patients. This sample is part of a study of CD8+ T cells in alopecia areata. Study-wide results and caveats: Mouse data revealed clearer TCR sharing than patient data did, a gap possibly tied to HLA.

Sequencing used cDNA as its template, made by extracting RNA and reverse transcribing it. Profiled with immunoSEQ multiplex PCR; TCRdb holds only in-frame clones, not every one. This sample has fewer than 70,000 clones, with around 44% found just once. Germline V gene sequence: CDR1 SNHLY, CDR2 FYNNEI. The CDR3 extends over 14 amino acids. Trimming removed 6 bases from V and 10 bases from J, with 19 bases in between. This sequence was found in a human donor with alopecia areata. The rearrangement uses TRBV2 and TRBJ2-1; tentative D call: TRBD2 (6 bases). What was sequenced was NKG2D-low CD8+ T cells sorted from blood. CDR3 coding DNA: TGTGCCAGCAGGGGAGTCGGCGGAGGGCACGAGCAGTTCTTC. It is translated as CASRGVGGGHEQFF.